A selection of T cell receptor beta chains follows, all from one sample in a study of molecular identifiers for immune sequencing clone quantification. TCRdb reanalysed the PCR reads using MiXCR and keeps one entry per CDR3 protein. Among 600,000 to 650,000 distinct CDR3 sequences listed, 15% to 20% were seen once. Sequenced: naive CD8+ T cells from blood, with Jurkat cell RNA spiked in. The receptor source for this set is a human donor in good health. Some libraries in this study had Jurkat cell RNA spiked in. Each CDR3 is given with its conserved first and last residue. D genes are given only for firm matches. Part of the rows lack a size; the others show once, few, many or a class for expanded clones.

DNA | CDR3 | size | D | J | V
TGTGCCAGCAGTTTATTAGGTGTGGGGGGGCTGTACGAGCAGTACTTC | CASSLLGVGGLYEQYF | NA | NA | TRBJ2-7 | TRBV27
TGTGCCAGCAGTGAATGGACAGGGGGAACTAATGAAAAACTGTTTTTT | CASSEWTGGTNEKLFF | many | TRBD1 | TRBJ1-4 | TRBV2
TGCGCCAGCAGCCAAGATTGGAGGTCGAGACTAGCCAAAAACATTCAGTACTTC | CASSQDWRSRLAKNIQYF | many | NA | TRBJ2-4 | TRBV4-3
TGTGCCAGCAGCTCAGCGGGAGGTCATTCCTACGAGCAGTACTTC | CASSSAGGHSYEQYF | many | TRBD2 | TRBJ2-7 | TRBV7-9
TGTGCCAGCAGCCAAGAGGCAGGGCCCTTATACGAGCAGTACTTC | CASSQEAGPLYEQYF | many | NA | TRBJ2-7 | TRBV14
TGTGCCAGTTGGAACCACAGACTCACAGATACGCAGTATTTT | CASWNHRLTDTQYF | many | NA | TRBJ2-3 | TRBV16
TGTGCCAGCGGCTTAGTCTTAGCGGGAGGGCCTCACAATGAGCAGTTCTTC | CASGLVLAGGPHNEQFF | NA | TRBD2 | TRBJ2-1 | TRBV11-2
TGTGCCAGCAGTTTATCTCGCGGAAACACCATATATTTT | CASSLSRGNTIYF | many | NA | TRBJ1-3 | TRBV27
TGCGCCAGCGGTTACGTCGGGGGAGGGACTGAAGCTTTCTTT | CASGYVGGGTEAFF | NA | NA | TRBJ1-1 | TRBV6-2/TRBV6-3
TGTGCCAGCAGTTTATCTCGGGTTGCCAGAAAAGAGACCCAGTACTTC | CASSLSRVARKETQYF | few | NA | TRBJ2-5 | TRBV28
TGCAGTGCTACCTTCCCGGGACAAGTCCGCCACGAGCAGTACTTC | CSATFPGQVRHEQYF | many | NA | TRBJ2-7 | TRBV20-1
TGTGCCACCCAGGGACAGGCGCAAGAGACCCAGTACTTC | CATQGQAQETQYF | many | TRBD1 | TRBJ2-5 | TRBV6-5
TGTGCCAGCAGCGAGGTAGCTGGCACAGATACGCAGTATTTT | CASSEVAGTDTQYF | many | NA | TRBJ2-3 | TRBV9
TGTGCCAGCAGCCAGGGACTGAACCCAAACACCGGGGAGCTGTTTTTT | CASSQGLNPNTGELFF | few | NA | TRBJ2-2 | TRBV7-6
TGTGCCAGCAGCCGCCGGGACAGTTTAGATACGCAGTATTTT | CASSRRDSLDTQYF | many | TRBD1 | TRBJ2-3 | TRBV14
TGTGCCAGCAGCTCCCCGTTTGGCACAGATACGCAGTATTTT | CASSSPFGTDTQYF | many | NA | TRBJ2-3 | TRBV7-9
TGTGCCACCAGCCAGACAGGGTCCACTGAAGCTTTCTTT | CATSQTGSTEAFF | many | TRBD1 | TRBJ1-1 | TRBV24-1
TGTGCCAGCAGTTACGCAGGGGTCAGTGAGCAGTTCTTC | CASSYAGVSEQFF | many | NA | TRBJ2-1 | TRBV6-5
TGCGCCAGCAGTACAGGGGGCACTGGAGCTTTCTTT | CASSTGGTGAFF | NA | TRBD1 | TRBJ1-1 | TRBV10-2
TGTGCCAGCATCGGGGGTCGAGGACAGGGCGTCTCTGGGGCCAACGTCCTGACTTTC | CASIGGRGQGVSGANVLTF | few | TRBD1 | TRBJ2-6 | TRBV12-3/TRBV12-4
TGTGCCGGACCGGACACCTCCTCCTACGAGCAGTACTTC | CAGPDTSSYEQYF | many | NA | TRBJ2-7 | TRBV6-9
TGTGCCACCAGCAGAGCCAGTAGTGAGCAGTTCTTC | CATSRASSEQFF | NA | NA | TRBJ2-1 | TRBV15
TGTGCCAGCAGCGTAGCTGGGGCGGCGGATGAGCAGTTCTTC | CASSVAGAADEQFF | many | NA | TRBJ2-1 | TRBV9
TGTGCCAGCAGCCAAGATAAAAGGGGACAGGGGAGCACTGAAGCTTTCTTT | CASSQDKRGQGSTEAFF | NA | TRBD1 | TRBJ1-1 | TRBV3-1
TGTGCCAGCAGTTCCGGGACGTCGGGCACCGGGGAGCTGTTTTTT | CASSSGTSGTGELFF | NA | NA | TRBJ2-2 | TRBV27
TGCAGTGCTCGCGCCAACCCCATGGACAGGCAATCGATTAACCATGGCTACACCTTC | CSARANPMDRQSINHGYTF | NA | TRBD1 | TRBJ1-2 | TRBV20-1
TGCGCCAGCAGCCAAGAGTACAGGGGAGTGGGCAATGAGCAGTTCTTC | CASSQEYRGVGNEQFF | NA | TRBD1 | TRBJ2-1 | TRBV4-3
TGCGCCAGCAGCCAAGTTGAGGGCCGCGAGCAGTACTTC | CASSQVEGREQYF | many | NA | TRBJ2-7 | TRBV4-3
TGTGCCAGCAGTTACGGGGGACTAGCGGGATACGCCAACGAGCAGTACTTC | CASSYGGLAGYANEQYF | few | TRBD2 | TRBJ2-7 | TRBV6-2/TRBV6-3
TGTGCCAGCAGTTCGCAACAGGGATTAAGCTACGAGCAGTACTTC | CASSSQQGLSYEQYF | NA | NA | TRBJ2-7 | TRBV27
TGTGCCAGCAGCTTGGGGCCGGGACAGAGTTCCTACGAGCAGTACTTC | CASSLGPGQSSYEQYF | NA | TRBD1 | TRBJ2-7 | TRBV5-4
TGCGCCAGCAGCCAAGGGCGGAGCGGCGCGAACACCGGGGAGCTGTTTTTT | CASSQGRSGANTGELFF | NA | NA | TRBJ2-2 | TRBV4-1
TGTGCCAGCAGCTTTCATCAGGGCTACGAGCAGTACTTC | CASSFHQGYEQYF | NA | NA | TRBJ2-7 | TRBV7-2
TGTGCCAGCAGTTATTACCCCACAGATACGCAGTATTTT | CASSYYPTDTQYF | NA | NA | TRBJ2-3 | TRBV6-5
TGTGCCAGCAGCTACGACAGGGGGGTGTACGAGCAGTACTTC | CASSYDRGVYEQYF | many | TRBD1 | TRBJ2-7 | TRBV7-2
TGTGCCAGCGTAACGGGACAGCAGAATAATTCACCCCTCCACTTT | CASVTGQQNNSPLHF | few | TRBD1 | TRBJ1-6 | TRBV2
TGTGCCGGACTAGCGGGAAGTGGAGATGAGCAGTTCTTC | CAGLAGSGDEQFF | few | TRBD2 | TRBJ2-1 | TRBV2
TGCAGCATAGGGGACAGGGGGTTTGATGGCTACACCTTC | CSIGDRGFDGYTF | many | TRBD1 | TRBJ1-2 | TRBV29-1
TGCGCCAGCAGCCAACAACGAGGGCAGGGTGACTATGGCTACACCTTC | CASSQQRGQGDYGYTF | NA | NA | TRBJ1-2 | TRBV4-1
TGTGCCAGCAGCGCACCGGGACAGGAGCCCTGGTGGACTGAAGCTTTCTTT | CASSAPGQEPWWTEAFF | many | TRBD1 | TRBJ1-1 | TRBV5-6